There are a few counts of the clone carrying this T cell receptor (beta chain). Its antigen is unknown. The data stem from a study of early T cells in non-severe SARS-CoV-2 infection. Study background: Chains stayed unpaired after sequencing of bulk RNA from unsorted whole blood. Study-level points and caveats: In VDJdb matching, anti-spike CD8 responses were favored while private and CD4 specificities went missing.

Unique molecular identifier tags were affixed to discrete cDNA molecules. TCRdb re-analysed the 5' RACE reads in MiXCR, keeping a single row per CDR3 protein. The sample consists of tens of thousands of distinct CDR3 sequences, about 12% of them appearing once. The CDR3 covers 14 residues. The V segment lost 6 bases and the J segment 1 base; nucleotides outside the gene matches: 1. The germline V gene encodes CDR1 SGHRS and CDR2 YFSETQ. Sequenced sample: whole blood. The rearrangement links TRBV5-1 to TRBJ2-2, with 9 nucleotides matching TRBD1. This sequence was found in an adult who was a healthcare worker with PCR-confirmed SARS-CoV-2 infection or an uninfected control (not recorded which). CDR3: CASKGQGNTGELFF. The CDR3 region has the DNA TGCGCCAGCAAGGGACAGGGGAACACCGGGGAGCTGTTTTTT.